The clone carrying this T cell receptor beta chain was observed once. The data originate from a study of blood T cell repertoires in COVID-19. Only in-frame clones appear in the TCRdb table, and some are missing; sequencing was by immunoSEQ multiplex PCR. The sample has 300,000 to 400,000 clones, more than 75% seen once; the top ten hold around 1.2%. Recruitment covered roughly 22 US areas and drew participants whose ages spanned 18 to 89 years. The TCR sequence derives from a woman between 18 and 29 years old who had recovered from COVID-19. Input material: PBMCs or T cells enriched from blood (not recorded which).

The CDR3 sequence: CASREGQLQETQYF. CDR3 nucleotide sequence: TGTGCCAGCAGGGAGGGACAGCTCCAAGAGACCCAGTACTTC. This rearrangement joins TRBV2 to TRBJ2-5, with D possibly matching TRBD1 (7 bases). This CDR3 is built from 14 residues. V gave up 6 bases and J gave up 1 base, with 12 bases separating them. CDR1 and CDR2 (germline): SNHLY, FYNNEI.